This note documents a single T cell receptor (beta chain) sequence. Its target is not known. The CDR3 is made up of 14 amino acids. V was shortened by 1 base and J by 1 base, with 7 bases between the two germline ends. Barcoded TCR alpha and TCR beta cDNA libraries with UMIs came from 5'RACE using constant-segment primers. Each CDR3 protein gets one entry after TCRdb re-called the 5' RACE reads with MiXCR. The repertoire consists of some 290,000 distinct CDR3 sequences, with 15% to 20% occurring once and the leading ten covering about a fifth. The entry originates in a study of T-cell memory formation after mild COVID-19. Study-level findings and limits: Largely, contracting CD4+ clones fell within CM and EM, and contracting CD8+ clones within EMRA.

This chain uses TRBV12-3 or TRBV12-4 with TRBJ1-1; D is unresolved. Sequences were obtained from PBMCs or a T cell subset sorted from them (not recorded which). This TCR was recovered from a man younger than 35 who had mild COVID-19 (a few samples of this study predate the infection). Cell type and time point are not known. The CDR3 DNA sequence: TGTGCCAGCAGTTTAGGTTGGCAGAACACTGAAGCTTTCTTT. Translated, it gives CASSLGWQNTEAFF.